The 3 T cell receptor beta chains in this list originate from one sample, sequenced in a study of naive and memory T cell subsets. A UMI-containing oligonucleotide was joined by 3' ligation to the TCR cDNA template. Four PCR rounds used nested alpha and beta constant region primers plus the SP2 primer. Each CDR3 protein is one row after TCRdb ran MiXCR on the 5' RACE reads. The data contain around 56,000 distinct CDR3 sequences, under 10% of them singletons. The origin of the receptors is a female donor in good health.

Comment on this clonotype: This could be a read error, since a much larger clone is one nucleotide away. This chain joins TRBV7-3 and TRBJ2-2; tentatively, D is TRBD1 or TRBD2 (5 bases each). Germline assignment: CDR1 SGHTA and CDR2 FQGTGA. The length of the CDR3 is 15 residues. The CDR3: CASSPGTANTGKLFF. The CDR3 DNA follows: TGTGCCAGCAGTCCCGGGACGGCGAACACCGGGAAGCTGTTTTTT.

The table lists this clonotype with many counts. V usage is TRBV20-1 and J usage is TRBJ1-2, with TRBD1 as a possible D gene (5 bases). V lost 7 bases and J 3 bases, leaving 9 bases between the germline ends. The CDR3 loop spans 11 amino acids. Germline CDR1 reads DFQATT; CDR2 reads SNEGSKA (reference sequence). CDR3 nucleotides: TGCAGTGTCGGGACGTACTATGGCTACACCTTC. Protein product: CSVGTYYGYTF.

This clonotype was seen many times. The CDR3 loop reads CASQTSGTVYGYTF. CDR3 DNA sequence: TGTGCCAGCCAAACGTCCGGGACGGTCTATGGCTACACCTTC. The chain couples TRBV25-1 to TRBJ1-2; D possibly corresponds to TRBD1 (5 bases). The V gene lost 8 bases and the J gene lost 4 bases, with 17 bases spanning the gap. CDR3 length equals 14 residues. Germline V gene lookup returns CDR1 MGHDK and CDR2 SYGVNS.